This TCR beta chain stems from a study of blood T cells in healthy people across ages. A second about 6 to 12 cycle PCR used barcoded and J-beta primers. TCRdb called the 5' RACE reads again in MiXCR, with one record for every CDR3 protein. The repertoire holds about 290,000 distinct CDR3 sequences, with 25% to 30% as singletons. The specimen was blood. This receptor was obtained from a woman aged 70-85 years in good health.

The CDR3 region is CASRYQQGRGNNEQFF. CDR3 sequence (DNA): TGTGCCAGCAGGTACCAACAGGGAAGGGGGAACAATGAGCAGTTCTTC. The rearrangement uses TRBV12-3 or TRBV12-4 and TRBJ2-1, with D maybe TRBD1 (6 bases). CDR3 length equals 16 residues. V was trimmed by 6 bases and J by 5 bases, leaving 20 bases between them.